This T cell receptor beta chain was obtained from a study of OX40 agonist ivuxolimab in advanced cancers. Study at large: Patients received the agonistic anti-OX40 (CD134) antibody ivuxolimab. General study findings and limits: Low levels of normalized T-cell clonal expansion also appeared in some nonresponders. Among the lowest levels of clonal expansion were found in partial responders at 0.1-3.0 mg/kg.

The CDR3 is made up of 14 amino acids. The V end lost 9 bases, the J end lost 4 bases, and 19 bases lay between the germline ends. Germline V gene sequence: CDR1 MDHEN, CDR2 SYDVKM. Concerning this clone itself: Its matching antigen is unknown.

Baseline, cycle 4 day 1, and cycle 7 day 1 were the blood sampling points. Clones were read by immunoSEQ multiplex PCR, and TCRdb kept only the in-frame ones, dropping some. Of roughly 100,000 clones listed, approximately 90% are singletons. The chain carries TRBV28 and TRBJ2-7, with D tentatively TRBD1 (5 bases). The TCR originated in an adult with an advanced solid tumor such as melanoma, head and neck, liver or kidney cancer. This specimen was CD4+ or CD8+ T cells sorted from blood, taken in a trial of the OX40 agonist ivuxolimab. CDR3 in amino acids: CASKDSQFGYEQYF. As DNA, the CDR3 is TGTGCCAGTAAAGACAGCCAGTTTGGATACGAGCAGTACTTC.